A selection of T cell receptor beta chains follows, all from one sample in a study of T cell responses to AZD1222 COVID-19 vaccine. The data were produced by immunoSEQ multiplex PCR, yet TCRdb's version contains in-frame clones alone and is incomplete. This table holds roughly 120,000 clones, 92% found once. Sequenced here: peripheral blood, sampled on day 0 of AZD1222 vaccination. The receptors originated from an adult in good health. Both conserved end residues are part of each CDR3. Each record gives: D gene, V gene, J gene, clone size, CDR3 length, CDR3 protein, CDR3 DNA. A D gene is named only where the DNA matches it firmly. Clone sizes are given selectively: once, few, many, or a class where the clone is expanded.

NA,TRBV6-5,TRBJ2-3,NA,14,CASRFPGSADTQYF,TGTGCCAGCCGATTCCCCGGGTCCGCAGATACGCAGTATTTT
TRBD1,TRBV3-1/TRBV3-2,TRBJ2-3,NA,14,CASSQGQLTDTQYF,TGTGCCAGCAGCCAGGGACAGTTAACAGATACGCAGTATTTT
NA,TRBV24-1,TRBJ2-7,NA,12,CATSDYNYEQYF,TGTGCCACCAGTGACTATAACTACGAGCAGTACTTC
NA,TRBV6-2/TRBV6-3,TRBJ2-6,once,15,CASSYSGSGANVLTF,TGTGCCAGCAGTTACTCGGGCTCTGGGGCCAACGTCCTGACTTTC
NA,TRBV7-2,TRBJ2-1,NA,12,CASSLWENEQFF,TGTGCCAGCAGCTTATGGGAGAATGAGCAGTTCTTC
TRBD1,TRBV29-1,TRBJ2-7,NA,14,CSIRSGTGNYEQYF,TGCAGCATACGATCCGGGACAGGGAACTACGAGCAGTACTTC
TRBD1,TRBV27,TRBJ1-4,NA,15,CASSRDRTGNEKLFF,TGTGCCAGCAGCAGGGACAGGACGGGGAATGAAAAACTGTTTTTT
TRBD1,TRBV5-4,TRBJ2-7,NA,14,CASSPGQGGYEQYF,TGTGCCAGCAGCCCGGGACAGGGAGGATACGAGCAGTACTTC
TRBD1,TRBV5-6,TRBJ1-4,NA,15,CASSRPGQANEKLFF,TGTGCCAGCAGCAGACCGGGACAGGCTAATGAAAAACTGTTTTTT
NA,TRBV6-4,TRBJ2-3,NA,13,CATRDPPADTQYF,TGTGCCACCAGGGACCCCCCCGCAGATACGCAGTATTTT
NA,TRBV5-1,TRBJ1-2,NA,15,CASSLGDPGLYGYTF,TGCGCCAGCAGCCTTGGGGACCCGGGACTTTATGGCTACACCTTC
NA,TRBV5-4,TRBJ2-7,once,14,CASSLRTDSYEQYF,TGTGCCAGCAGCTTGAGGACTGATTCCTACGAGCAGTACTTC
TRBD1,TRBV7-7,TRBJ2-7,NA,18,CASSPGQGSPIRIYEQYF,TGTGCCAGCAGCCCGGGACAGGGAAGCCCCATAAGAATTTACGAGCAGTACTTC
NA,TRBV21-1,TRBJ1-5,NA,16,CASSNSRMSSNQPQHF,TGTGCCAGCAGCAATAGCCGCATGTCTAGCAATCAGCCCCAGCATTTT
NA,TRBV2,TRBJ2-3,NA,13,CASSGPGTDTQYF,TGTGCCAGCAGTGGCCCGGGCACAGATACGCAGTATTTT
NA,TRBV7-8,TRBJ2-2,NA,16,CASSLYVGGNTGELFF,TGTGCCAGCAGCTTATACGTGGGAGGGAACACCGGGGAGCTGTTTTTT
TRBD2,TRBV5-8,TRBJ2-1,NA,15,CASTLMASGWNEQFF,TGTGCCAGCACCTTGATGGCTAGCGGATGGAATGAGCAGTTCTTC
NA,TRBV7-9,TRBJ2-1,NA,16,CASSSPQGVSYNEQFF,TGTGCCAGCAGCTCCCCACAGGGAGTCTCCTACAATGAGCAGTTCTTC
NA,TRBV6-5,TRBJ1-2,NA,16,CASSYGQFIQNYGYTF,TGTGCCAGCAGTTACGGGCAGTTTATTCAGAACTATGGCTACACCTTC
NA,TRBV6-5,TRBJ1-1,NA,15,CASSYTLPGGEKAFF,TGTGCCAGCAGTTACACCCTTCCGGGCGGTGAAAAAGCTTTCTTT
TRBD1,TRBV7-8,TRBJ2-3,NA,16,CASSSSGQPGTDTQYF,TGTGCCAGCAGCTCCTCGGGACAGCCGGGCACAGATACGCAGTATTTT
NA,TRBV9,TRBJ2-1,NA,16,CASSAAGWRGNNEQFF,TGTGCCAGCAGCGCCGCCGGGTGGCGGGGAAACAATGAGCAGTTCTTC
NA,TRBV9,TRBJ1-1,NA,14,CASSVKGLNTEAFF,TGTGCCAGCAGCGTTAAGGGGTTGAACACTGAAGCTTTCTTT
NA,TRBV27,TRBJ2-7,NA,16,CASSPLASTHTYEQYF,TGTGCCAGCAGTCCTCTAGCGTCAACCCACACCTACGAGCAGTACTTC
TRBD1,TRBV11-2,TRBJ1-1,NA,14,CASSSQGEATEAFF,TGTGCCAGCAGCTCACAGGGGGAGGCCACTGAAGCTTTCTTT
NA,TRBV6-4,TRBJ1-1,NA,13,CASSFQYGTEAFF,TGTGCCAGCAGTTTTCAGTACGGGACTGAAGCTTTCTTT
NA,TRBV29-1,TRBJ2-2,NA,13,CSVEAVKAGELFF,TGCAGCGTTGAAGCGGTGAAGGCCGGGGAGCTGTTTTTT
NA,TRBV24-1,TRBJ2-2,NA,15,CATSAGNPNTGELFF,TGTGCCACCAGTGCTGGGAACCCGAACACCGGGGAGCTGTTTTTT